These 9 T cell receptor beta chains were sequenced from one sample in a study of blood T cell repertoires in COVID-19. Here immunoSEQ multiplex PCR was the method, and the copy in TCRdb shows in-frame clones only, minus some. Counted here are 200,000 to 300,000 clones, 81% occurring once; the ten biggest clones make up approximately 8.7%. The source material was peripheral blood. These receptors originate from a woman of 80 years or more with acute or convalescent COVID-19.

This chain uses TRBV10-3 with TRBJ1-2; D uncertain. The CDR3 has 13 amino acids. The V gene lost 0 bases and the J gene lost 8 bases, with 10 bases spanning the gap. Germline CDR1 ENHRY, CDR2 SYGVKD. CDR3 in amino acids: CAISESKAHGYTF. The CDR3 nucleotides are TGTGCCATCAGTGAGTCGAAAGCGCACGGCTACACCTTC.

The CDR3 DNA is TGTGCCAGCAGCCCCAGACAGTACTCTGGGGCCAACGTCCTGACTTTC. Encoded protein: CASSPRQYSGANVLTF. The chain carries TRBV14 and TRBJ2-6; D might be TRBD1 (5 bases). Germline V gene lookup returns CDR1 SGHDN and CDR2 FVKESK. The CDR3 consists of 16 residues. Trimming removed 4 bases from V and 0 bases from J, with 10 bases in between.

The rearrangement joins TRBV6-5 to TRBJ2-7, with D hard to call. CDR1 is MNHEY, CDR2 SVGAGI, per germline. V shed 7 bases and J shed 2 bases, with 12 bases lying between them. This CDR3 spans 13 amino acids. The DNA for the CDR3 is TGTGCCAGCACCCCCCGCGGTGCCTACGAGCAGTACTTC. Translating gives CASTPRGAYEQYF.

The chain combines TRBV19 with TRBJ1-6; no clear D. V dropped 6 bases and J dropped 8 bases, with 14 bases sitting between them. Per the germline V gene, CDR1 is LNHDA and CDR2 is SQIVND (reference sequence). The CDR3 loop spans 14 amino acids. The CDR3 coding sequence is TGTGCCAGTAGCCCTCGCGCCGAAGATTCACCCCTCCACTTT. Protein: CASSPRAEDSPLHF.

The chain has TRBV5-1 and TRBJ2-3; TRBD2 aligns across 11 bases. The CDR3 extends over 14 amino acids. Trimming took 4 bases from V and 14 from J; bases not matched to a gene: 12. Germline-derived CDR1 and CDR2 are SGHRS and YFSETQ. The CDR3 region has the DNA TGCGCCAGCAGCCTCCGGCTAGCGGGAGGTCCGCGGTATTTT. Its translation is CASSLRLAGGPRYF. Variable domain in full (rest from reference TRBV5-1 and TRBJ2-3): KAGVTQTPRYLIKTRGQQVTLSCSPISGHRSVSWYQQTPGQGLQFLFEYFSETQRNKGNFPGRFSGRQFSNSRSEMNVSTLELGDSALYLCASSLRLAGGPRYFGPGTRLTVL.

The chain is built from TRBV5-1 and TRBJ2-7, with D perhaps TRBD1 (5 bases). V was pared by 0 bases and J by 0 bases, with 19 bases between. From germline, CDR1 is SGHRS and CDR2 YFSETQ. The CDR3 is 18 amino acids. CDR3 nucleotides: TGCGCCAGCAGCTTGGCCTCAGGCCGGACATACAGCTCCTACGAGCAGTACTTC. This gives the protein CASSLASGRTYSSYEQYF. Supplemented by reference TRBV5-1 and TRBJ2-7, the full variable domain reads KAGVTQTPRYLIKTRGQQVTLSCSPISGHRSVSWYQQTPGQGLQFLFEYFSETQRNKGNFPGRFSGRQFSNSRSEMNVSTLELGDSALYLCASSLASGRTYSSYEQYFGPGTRLTVT.

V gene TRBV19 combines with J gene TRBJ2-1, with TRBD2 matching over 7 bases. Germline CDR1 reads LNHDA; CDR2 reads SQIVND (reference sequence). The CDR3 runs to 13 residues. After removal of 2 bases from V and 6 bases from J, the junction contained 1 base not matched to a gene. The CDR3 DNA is TGTGCCAGTAGTATACCGGGAGGCAATGAGCAGTTCTTC. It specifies CASSIPGGNEQFF.

CDR3 loop: CASSQSEGQGRRGYTF. CDR3 coding DNA: TGTGCCAGCAGCCAATCGGAAGGACAGGGGAGGCGTGGCTACACCTTC. The chain combines TRBV3-1 (or the pseudogene TRBV3-2) with TRBJ1-2, with TRBD1 matching over 9 bases. V trimming: 2 bases; J trimming: 7 bases; junction bases outside the gene matches: 11. This CDR3 has 16 amino acids. CDR1 and CDR2 (germline): LGHDT, YNNKEL (reference sequence).

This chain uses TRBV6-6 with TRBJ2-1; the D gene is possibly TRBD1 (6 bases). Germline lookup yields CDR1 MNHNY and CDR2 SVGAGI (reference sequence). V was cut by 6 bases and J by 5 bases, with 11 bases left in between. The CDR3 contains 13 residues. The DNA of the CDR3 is TGTGCCAGCAGCTGGGGGCTAAACAATGAGCAGTTCTTC. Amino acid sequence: CASSWGLNNEQFF.